The entry that follows covers one TCR beta chain sequence. The antigen remains undetermined. Looked up from germline, CDR1 is SEHNR and CDR2 is FQNEAQ (reference sequence). The CDR3 sequence is 15 residues long. The ends were cut back, 7 bases at V and 8 bases at J, with 21 bases in the middle. TCRdb re-analysed the 5' RACE reads in MiXCR, keeping a single row per CDR3 protein. The repertoire holds about 520,000 distinct CDR3 sequences, with less than 25% as singletons. This entry belongs to a study of identical twins. Study conclusions and caveats: Whereas memory repertoires showed no such difference, abundant cord blood beta clonotypes carried fewer insertions.

This same sample was also part of a study on T cells expressing NK-cell markers. This second study says: It was sorted CD3+CD56-NKG2C+, CD3+CD56+NKG2C- and CD3+CD56+NKG2C+ T cells that provided the TCR beta repertoires. Dominant NKG2C+ clonotype frequencies of 1.0-7.0% of CD8+ T cells were measured in five or six donors. There remained a lack of clarity about HCMV specificity of expanded NKG2C+ T cell clones.

The genes are TRBV7-9 and TRBJ2-1; D is perhaps TRBD1 (6 bases). The sequenced material came from CD4+ T cells sorted from blood. This receptor was identified in a woman aged 18-35 years in good health. The CDR3 region is CASIRAGVGVDEQFF. The CDR3 DNA follows: TGTGCCAGCATTAGGGCAGGGGTGGGTGTCGATGAGCAGTTCTTC.